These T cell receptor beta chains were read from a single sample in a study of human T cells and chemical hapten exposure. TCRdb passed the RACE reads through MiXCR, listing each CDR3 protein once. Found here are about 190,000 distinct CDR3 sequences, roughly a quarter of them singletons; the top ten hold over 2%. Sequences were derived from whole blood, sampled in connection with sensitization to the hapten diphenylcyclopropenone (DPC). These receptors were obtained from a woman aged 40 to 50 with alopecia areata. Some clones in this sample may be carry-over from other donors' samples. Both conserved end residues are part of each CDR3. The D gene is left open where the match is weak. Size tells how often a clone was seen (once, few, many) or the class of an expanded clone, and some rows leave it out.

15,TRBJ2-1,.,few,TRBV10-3,TGTGCCATCAGTGAGTCGTCGCTTGTAGGCAATGAGCAGTTCTTC,CAISESSLVGNEQFF
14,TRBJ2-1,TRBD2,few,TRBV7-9,TGTGCCAGCCAACGGGAGGGCCTATCCAATGAGCAGTTCTTC,CASQREGLSNEQFF
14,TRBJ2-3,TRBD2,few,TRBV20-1,TGCAGTGCACAAAGCGGGGAGAGCACAGATACGCAGTATTTT,CSAQSGESTDTQYF
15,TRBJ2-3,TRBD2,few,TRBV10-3,TGTGCCATCAGTGAGTCTAGCGGGAGCGCAGATACGCAGTATTTT,CAISESSGSADTQYF
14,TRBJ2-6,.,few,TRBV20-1,TGCAGTGCGTATCAGGGGACTGGGGCCAACGTCCTGACTTTC,CSAYQGTGANVLTF
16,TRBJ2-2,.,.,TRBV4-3,TGCGCCAGCAGCCACGAGGTCGCCGGGTCCGCCGGGGAGCTGTTTTTT,CASSHEVAGSAGELFF
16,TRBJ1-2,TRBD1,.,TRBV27,TGTGCCAGCAGTCCATTGGGGCAGGGGGTACGGTATGGCTACACCTTC,CASSPLGQGVRYGYTF
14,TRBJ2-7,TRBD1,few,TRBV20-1,TGCAGTGCTAGTACTCTGGGACAGAACTACGAGCAGTACTTC,CSASTLGQNYEQYF
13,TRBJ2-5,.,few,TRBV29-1,TGCAGCGTTTACAGGGCTGCGAGGGAGACCCAGTACTTC,CSVYRAARETQYF
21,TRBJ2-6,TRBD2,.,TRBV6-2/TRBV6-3,TGTGCCAGCAGTTACGTCTCGACTAGCGCGCCGAGAAACTCTGGGGCCAACGTCCTGACTTTC,CASSYVSTSAPRNSGANVLTF
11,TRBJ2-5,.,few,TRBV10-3,TGTGCCATCAGGGCCGAGGAGACCCAGTACTTC,CAIRAEETQYF
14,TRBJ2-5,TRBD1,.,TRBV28,TGTGCCACCAGGGACAGGGCCAGCCAAGAGACCCAGTACTTC,CATRDRASQETQYF
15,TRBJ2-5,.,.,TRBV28,TGTGCCAGCAGTCGCCAACTAGGACGGCGGGAGACCCAGTACTTC,CASSRQLGRRETQYF
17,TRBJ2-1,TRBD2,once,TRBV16,TGTGCCAGCAACCACCCTACTGGCGGGAGGGAATACAATGAGCAGTTCTTC,CASNHPTGGREYNEQFF
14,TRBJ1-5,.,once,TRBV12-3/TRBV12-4,TGTGCCAGCAGTTTAGCGACTTGGGGGCAGCCCCAGCATTTT,CASSLATWGQPQHF
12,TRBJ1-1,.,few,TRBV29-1,TGCAGCGTTGAGGGGCCTGACACTGAAGCTTTCTTT,CSVEGPDTEAFF
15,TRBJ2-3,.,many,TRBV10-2,TGCGCCAGCAGCGGTCGCGCGGGAATCACAGATACGCAGTATTTT,CASSGRAGITDTQYF
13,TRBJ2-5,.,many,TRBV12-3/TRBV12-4,TGTGCCAGCAGTTTAAGACGCCAAGAGACCCAGTACTTC,CASSLRRQETQYF
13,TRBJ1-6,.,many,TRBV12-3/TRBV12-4,TGTGCCAGCAGTTTAGAACAGAATTCACCCCTCCACTTT,CASSLEQNSPLHF
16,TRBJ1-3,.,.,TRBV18,TGTGCTAGCTCACCCCCCGGCTTGGGCGAAGGAAACACCATATATTTT,CASSPPGLGEGNTIYF
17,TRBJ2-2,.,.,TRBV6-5,TGTGCCAGCAGTTACGGGTTAGACAATACGACCCCCGGGGAGCTGTTTTTT,CASSYGLDNTTPGELFF
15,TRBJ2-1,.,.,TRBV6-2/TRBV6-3,TGTGTCAGCATCCCGAGGGGATCAGTCCTCAATGAGCAGTTCTTC,CVSIPRGSVLNEQFF
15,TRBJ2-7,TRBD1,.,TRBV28,TGTGCCAGCAGTCCCCCCGGGACAGGGATCTCCGAGCAGTACTTC,CASSPPGTGISEQYF
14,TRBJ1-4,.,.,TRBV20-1,TGCAGTGCTCCCGCCCAGGGGCGGGGTGAAAAACTGTTTTTT,CSAPAQGRGEKLFF
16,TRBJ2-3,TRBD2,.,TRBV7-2,TGTGCCAGCAGCTTAGCGCTAGCGGGAGCCACAGATACGCAGTATTTT,CASSLALAGATDTQYF
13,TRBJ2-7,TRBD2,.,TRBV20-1,TGCAGTGCAGCCGGGACTAGCGCCTACGAGCAGTACTTC,CSAAGTSAYEQYF
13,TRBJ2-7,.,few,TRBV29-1,TGCAGCGTTGAAGTCACCCCGGGTCTCGGGCAGTACTTC,CSVEVTPGLGQYF
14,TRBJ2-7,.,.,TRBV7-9,TGTGCCAGCAGCTTAAGTGCCAGCTCCTACGAGCAGTACTTC,CASSLSASSYEQYF
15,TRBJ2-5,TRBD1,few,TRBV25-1,TGTGCCAGCGCTCGGGGACAGGGTGGAAGAGAGACCCAGTACTTC,CASARGQGGRETQYF
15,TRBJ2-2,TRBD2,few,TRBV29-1,TGCAGCGTTGGAACCCGACTAGCGGATACCGGGGAGCTGTTTTTT,CSVGTRLADTGELFF
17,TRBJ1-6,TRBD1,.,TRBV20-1,TGCAGTGCCATCCTTCGGGGACAGGGGAGTGGTAATTCACCCCTCCACTTT,CSAILRGQGSGNSPLHF
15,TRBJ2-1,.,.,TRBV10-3,TGTGCCATCAGTGAGCAGGGCACGGCCTACAATGAGCAGTTCTTC,CAISEQGTAYNEQFF
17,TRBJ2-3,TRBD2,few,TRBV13,TGTGCCAGCAGCTCCCCCTCTAGCGGGCTCCTCACAGATACGCAGTATTTT,CASSSPSSGLLTDTQYF
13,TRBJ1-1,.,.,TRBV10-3,TGTGCCATCGAGGGCAGCGCCGGCACTGAAGCTTTCTTT,CAIEGSAGTEAFF
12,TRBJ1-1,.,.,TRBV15,TGTGCCACCAGCAGAGATCGGGGTGAAGCTTTCTTT,CATSRDRGEAFF
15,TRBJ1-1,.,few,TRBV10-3,TGTGCCATCAGTGCGGTTATAGGGCGGTACACTGAAGCTTTCTTT,CAISAVIGRYTEAFF
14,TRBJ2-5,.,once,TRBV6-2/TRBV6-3,TGTGCCAGCAGTTACTCGCGTAAAGGAGAGACCCAGTACTTC,CASSYSRKGETQYF
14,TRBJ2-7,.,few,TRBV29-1,TGCAGCGTGGTGGAAGGGGTGCGAGGCTACGAGCAGTACTTC,CSVVEGVRGYEQYF
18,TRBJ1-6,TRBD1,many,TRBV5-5,TGTGCCAGCAGCTTGACTCTAGGACAGGGCGGCTATAATTCACCCCTCCACTTT,CASSLTLGQGGYNSPLHF
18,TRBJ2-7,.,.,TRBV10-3,TGTGCCATCAGTGGCGGGGAAGGCGCGGGGACCCTACCCTACGAGCAGTACTTC,CAISGGEGAGTLPYEQYF
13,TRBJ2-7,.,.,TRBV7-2,TGTGCCAGCAGCCAACAGGAGCGGGCCGAGCAGTACTTC,CASSQQERAEQYF
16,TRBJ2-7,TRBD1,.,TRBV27,TGTGCCAGCAGCCCCCTACAGGGGACCACCTCGGGAGAGCAGTACTTC,CASSPLQGTTSGEQYF
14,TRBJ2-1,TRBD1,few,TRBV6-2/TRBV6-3,TGTGCCAGCAGGAGGGACAGGGTAGCCAATGAGCAGTTCTTC,CASRRDRVANEQFF
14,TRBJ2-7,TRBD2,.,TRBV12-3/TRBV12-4,TGTGCCAGCAGTTTAGATCTAGCGGCCTACGAGCAGTACTTC,CASSLDLAAYEQYF